The present T cell receptor (beta chain) was sequenced within a study of cytomegalovirus exposure and HLA in healthy donors. Use of 60 Vbeta and 13 Jbeta primers characterized the PCR. The protocol was immunoSEQ multiplex PCR, while the TCRdb copy is restricted to in-frame clones and leaves out a portion. The sample holds some 84,000 clones, roughly 80% seen once. What was sequenced was PBMCs. The origin of this receptor is a boy younger than 18 in good health and CMV-seronegative.

CDR3 nucleotide sequence: TGTGCCAGCAGGCGACAGGGGGCGTTAAGCACTGAAGCTTTCTTT. Amino acids: CASRRQGALSTEAFF. The rearrangement links TRBV2 to TRBJ1-1, with 10 bases aligning to TRBD1. CDR3 length equals 15 residues. Trimming took 6 bases from V and 4 from J; bases not matched to a gene: 8. Germline CDR1 and CDR2: SNHLY and FYNNEI.